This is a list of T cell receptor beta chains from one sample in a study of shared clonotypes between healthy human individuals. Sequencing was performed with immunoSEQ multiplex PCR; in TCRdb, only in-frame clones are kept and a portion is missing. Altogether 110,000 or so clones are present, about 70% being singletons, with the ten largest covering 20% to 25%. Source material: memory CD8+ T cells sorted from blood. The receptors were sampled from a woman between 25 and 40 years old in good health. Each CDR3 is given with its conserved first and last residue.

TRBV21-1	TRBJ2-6	CASSKLGPGSFSGANVLTF
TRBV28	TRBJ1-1	CASSPGGGLTGDLNTEAFF
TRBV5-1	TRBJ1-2	CATSPGERYGYTF
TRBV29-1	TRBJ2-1	CSVDRQGSNEQFF
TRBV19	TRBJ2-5	CASSIWLKETQYF
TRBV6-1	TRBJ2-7	CASRVGKGYEQYF
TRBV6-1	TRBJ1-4	CASSGRENEKLFF
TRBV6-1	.	CASSEEEAGGNEQYF
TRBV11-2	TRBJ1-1	CASSPIKGNRNTEAFF
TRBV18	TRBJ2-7	CASSPGRGGAYEQYF
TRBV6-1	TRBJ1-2	CASSPQGQTRYGYTF
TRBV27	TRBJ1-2	CASSLSGFYGYTF
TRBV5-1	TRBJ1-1	CASSYGQVFMNTEAFF
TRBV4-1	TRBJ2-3	CASSQDRATSTDTQYF
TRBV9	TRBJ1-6	CASSGQGSPLHF